A single sample gave rise to the 30 T cell receptor beta chains below, sequenced in a study of post-analysis software for immune sequencing data (dated by TCRdb to the mid-2010s). Broad study findings and their caveats: Significantly higher frequencies in patients than in controls were found for roughly 5 TRBV segments, including TRBV5-6, TRBV5-1 and TRBV20-1.

For these receptors, no antigen is known. Library prep was done by PCR. TCRdb names Illumina HiSeq 2500 as the instrument used. To reduce PCR and sequencing biases, unique molecular identifiers were built into the TCR beta cDNA libraries. In TCRdb, the public reads were trimmed at Q25 with fastp and aligned with MiXCR, with productive beta chains retained. Entries are consolidated by CDR3 protein sequence, retaining the most common genes and DNA. Within this sample are hundreds of thousands of distinct CDR3 sequences, with over 45% of them counted one time only. Together, the top ten hold approximately 11% of the sample. What was sequenced was blood. These receptors all come from a girl aged 2-9 years with multiple sclerosis.

The CDR3 loop is CAISDTGVSGANVLTF. CDR3 in DNA: TGTGCCATCAGTGATACAGGGGTATCAGGGGCCAACGTCCTGACTTTC. This sequence joins TRBV10-3 and TRBJ2-6; 7 bases map to TRBD1. V gave up 3 bases and J gave up 4 bases; unmatched junction bases: 6. The CDR3 consists of 16 residues. Germline assignment: CDR1 ENHRY and CDR2 SYGVKD.

The chain carries TRBV12-3 or TRBV12-4 and TRBJ1-6, with TRBD1 matching over 7 bases. This CDR3 is 15 amino acids long. V lost 5 bases, J lost 6 bases, and 7 bases stayed unmatched. The CDR3 loop is CASSPTGVGNSPLHF. The CDR3 DNA reads TGTGCCAGCAGTCCCACAGGGGTCGGTAATTCACCCCTCCACTTT.

This chain uses TRBV7-9 with TRBJ2-5; 7 bases are a match to TRBD1. This CDR3 is built from 16 residues. In germline, CDR1 is SEHNR, CDR2 FQNEAQ (reference sequence). J was trimmed by 2 bases and V by 6 bases; bases with no gene match: 12. CDR3 nucleotides: TGTGCCAGCAGTTCGCCGGGACAGCGTCCTCAAGAGACCCAGTACTTC. Its translation is CASSSPGQRPQETQYF.

This sequence joins TRBV6-1 and TRBJ2-5; D uncertain. The J call may be incorrect, as the DNA end agrees better with TRBJ2-7. Germline values: CDR1 MNHNS, CDR2 SASEGT. The CDR3 length is 13 residues. The CDR3 DNA sequence: TGTGCCAGCGACGCGGAGACCTCCTACGAGCAGTACTTC. Its translation is CASDAETSYEQYF.

This clonotype was counted a single time. V usage is TRBV2 and J usage is TRBJ2-5; D is possibly TRBD2 (5 bases). Germline V CDR1 and CDR2: SNHLY, FYNNEI. V lost 5 bases and J 1 base, leaving 17 bases between the germline ends. This CDR3 contains 16 residues. Here the CDR3 reads CASSSPEGSGQETQYF. CDR3 DNA sequence: TGTGCCAGCAGTAGCCCCGAGGGTTCAGGCCAAGAGACCCAGTACTTC.

This clonotype occurred a few times. This chain uses TRBV29-1 with TRBJ2-3; the D gene is possibly TRBD1 (6 bases). The V end was cut by 8 bases, the J end by 4 bases, with 19 bases between. This CDR3 region has 14 residues. CDR1 SQVTM and CDR2 ANQGSEA come from the germline V gene. CDR3 DNA: TGCAGCCTCACCCAGGGGTTCGTCGCAGATACGCAGTATTTT. It encodes CSLTQGFVADTQYF.

The chain employs TRBV6-6 and TRBJ2-3, with a possible D match to TRBD1 (5 bases). Deletions cut 6 bases from V and 6 bases from J, with 10 bases between. The germline V gene encodes CDR1 MNHNY and CDR2 SVGAGI (reference sequence). The CDR3 is made up of 12 amino acids. This chain's CDR3 is CASSHPGDTQYF. CDR3 DNA: TGTGCCAGCAGCCACCCAGGGGATACGCAGTATTTT.

This clonotype has only a few counts. The rearrangement links TRBV20-1 to TRBJ2-5; no reliable D call. Trimming removed 0 bases at V and 2 bases at J, with 7 bases between. The germline V gene encodes CDR1 DFQATT and CDR2 SNEGSKA (reference sequence). The CDR3 sequence is 13 residues long. As DNA, the CDR3 is TGCAGTGCTAGAGATGGCAGACAAGAGACCCAGTACTTC. This encodes CSARDGRQETQYF.

The V gene is TRBV5-1, the J gene TRBJ1-1; possible D gene TRBD1, 5 bases. CDR1 and CDR2 (germline): SGHRS, YFSETQ. Trimming pared 4 bases from V and 0 bases from J, leaving 10 bases between. This CDR3 has 14 amino acids. The CDR3 nucleotides read TGCGCCAGCAGCATGGGACCGGTGAACACTGAAGCTTTCTTT. Protein: CASSMGPVNTEAFF.

Only a few counts were recorded for this clonotype. The chain carries TRBV7-9 and TRBJ1-2; D gene ambiguous. The CDR3 is 11 amino acids. The germline CDR1 and CDR2 sequences are SEHNR and FQNEAQ (reference sequence). V lost 5 bases to trimming and J lost 8 bases, with 9 bases between them. CDR3 amino acids: CASSAGGGYTF. CDR3 DNA sequence: TGTGCCAGCAGCGCGGGTGGCGGCTACACCTTC.

The J gene is TRBJ2-1, the V gene TRBV14, with a tentative D call TRBD1 (7 bases). The CDR3 has 16 amino acids. Germline V lookup: CDR1 SGHDN, CDR2 FVKESK. Between the trimmed V and J ends, which lost 4 bases and 7 bases, there was a span of 20 bases. CDR3 in amino acids: CASSPIEEGAWNEQFF. CDR3 nucleotide sequence: TGTGCCAGCAGCCCGATAGAGGAGGGGGCATGGAATGAGCAGTTCTTC.

This chain uses TRBV6-6 with TRBJ2-7, with D uncertain. Trimming pared 0 bases from V and 5 bases from J, leaving 11 bases between. Per germline, CDR1 MNHNY and CDR2 SVGAGI (reference sequence). This CDR3 is built from 14 residues. Here the CDR3 reads CASSYSIARDEQYF. CDR3 nucleotide sequence: TGTGCCAGCAGTTACTCGATCGCTAGGGACGAGCAGTACTTC.

V and J are TRBV7-2 and TRBJ1-2; 8 nucleotides line up with TRBD1. Germline assignment: CDR1 SGHTA and CDR2 FQGNSA. The CDR3 has 16 amino acids. V gave up 1 base and J gave up 5 bases; unmatched junction bases: 9. CDR3 nucleotides: TGTGCCAGCAGCTTAGAGGGACAGGTAAAAGGATATGGCTACACCTTC. This codes for CASSLEGQVKGYGYTF.

The sample holds a few counts of this clonotype. The genes are TRBV7-6 and TRBJ2-6; D is unclear. The V and J ends lost 0 bases and 2 bases respectively, with 8 bases between them. Per the germline V gene, CDR1 is SGHVS and CDR2 is FNYEAQ. CDR3 length equals 16 residues. CDR3 region: CASSLALTAGANVLTF. DNA of the CDR3: TGTGCCAGCAGCTTAGCGTTGACGGCTGGGGCCAACGTCCTGACTTTC.

This clonotype was picked up one time. The gene calls are TRBV3-1 and TRBJ2-1; TRBD2 agrees at 7 bases. Germline lookup yields CDR1 LGHDT and CDR2 YNNKEL (reference sequence). Trimming removed 7 bases from V and 4 bases from J; junction bases left unmatched: 10. The CDR3 has 15 residues. The CDR3 DNA sequence: TGTGCCAGCAACTTGGGAGGGACGTCGTACAATGAGCAGTTCTTC. Its protein product is CASNLGGTSYNEQFF.

This clonotype has only a few counts. The DNA for the CDR3 is TGCGCCAGCAGTAGGGGGACTAGCGGTAGCACAGATACGCAGTATTTT. It translates to CASSRGTSGSTDTQYF. J is TRBJ2-3 and V is TRBV5-1, with 11 bases that match TRBD2. This CDR3 contains 16 residues. The V and J ends lost 5 bases and 0 bases, in that order; junction bases with no gene match: 5. CDR1 and CDR2 (germline): SGHRS, YFSETQ.

This sequence joins TRBV5-6 and TRBJ2-2; 12 bases fit TRBD2. This CDR3 contains 16 residues. Trimming at V came to 2 bases and at J to 4 bases, leaving 3 bases not matched to a gene. CDR1 is SGHDT, CDR2 YYEEEE, per germline. The CDR3 region is CASSLLAGGGTGELFF. The CDR3 DNA sequence: TGTGCCAGCAGCTTACTAGCGGGAGGAGGCACCGGGGAGCTGTTTTTT.

The CDR3 nucleotides read TGTGCCAGCAGCTTAAATGGAGGGGATACGCAGTATTTT. It translates to CASSLNGGDTQYF. V and J are TRBV7-3 and TRBJ2-3; D is perhaps TRBD2 (6 bases). Germline V CDR1 and CDR2: SGHTA, FQGTGA. Trimming removed 1 base at V and 6 bases at J, with 8 bases between. This CDR3 region has 13 residues.

The rearrangement joins TRBV4-3 to TRBJ2-3, with 11 bases identical to TRBD2. CDR3 length: 15 amino acids. The V gene end was trimmed by 0 bases and the J gene end by 4 bases; junction bases not matched to a gene: 0. Germline assignment: CDR1 LGHNA and CDR2 YSLEER. The CDR3 DNA follows: TGCGCCAGCAGCCAAGATAGCGGGGGGGCAGATACGCAGTATTTT. It is translated as CASSQDSGGADTQYF.

The rearrangement links TRBV5-1 to TRBJ1-1; the D gene is possibly TRBD1 (5 bases). The CDR3 loop spans 14 amino acids. V lost 5 bases, J lost 6 bases, and 17 bases lay in between. In germline, CDR1 is SGHRS, CDR2 YFSETQ. CDR3 residues: CASSVTASGSEAFF. Here the CDR3 DNA reads TGCGCCAGCAGTGTGACAGCCTCGGGGTCTGAAGCTTTCTTT. The full variable domain, rest sourced from reference TRBV5-1 and TRBJ1-1, is KAGVTQTPRYLIKTRGQQVTLSCSPISGHRSVSWYQQTPGQGLQFLFEYFSETQRNKGNFPGRFSGRQFSNSRSEMNVSTLELGDSALYLCASSVTASGSEAFFGQGTRLTVV.

This clonotype was recorded only once. The CDR3 here is CASSLGARVEETQYF. The CDR3 coding sequence is TGTGCCAGCAGCTTAGGAGCCAGGGTGGAAGAGACCCAGTACTTC. The chain is built from TRBV11-2 and TRBJ2-5, with D maybe TRBD1 (5 bases). Trimming shortened V by 1 base and J by 3 bases, and 12 bases separated the two germline ends. Germline-derived CDR1 and CDR2 are SGHAT and FQNNGV. This CDR3 spans 15 amino acids.

The chain has TRBV4-2 and TRBJ1-1; D call uncertain. Germline V lookup: CDR1 LGHNA, CDR2 YNFKEQ. The CDR3 has 14 residues. With 0 bases removed from V and 2 bases from J, the gap between germline ends came to 7 bases. As DNA, the CDR3 is TGTGCCAGCAGCCAAGATCCGCAAAACACTGAAGCTTTCTTT. Protein product: CASSQDPQNTEAFF.

The J gene is TRBJ1-2, the V gene TRBV24-1; no clear D gene. Germline lookup yields CDR1 KGHDR and CDR2 SFDVKD. V lost 4 bases, J lost 4 bases, and 12 bases lay in between. The length of the CDR3 is 14 residues. The DNA for the CDR3 is TGTGCCACCAGTGACGGCCAGAGAGTCTATGGCTACACCTTC. Translated: CATSDGQRVYGYTF.

The J gene is TRBJ1-4, the V gene TRBV10-3, with D tentatively TRBD1 (6 bases). This CDR3 has 16 amino acids. The V end was cut by 3 bases, the J end by 6 bases, with 17 bases between. Germline V gives CDR1 ENHRY, CDR2 SYGVKD. For the CDR3, the DNA is TGTGCCATCAGTGATCGGTTCCGGACAGAAGATGAAAAACTGTTTTTT. It codes for CAISDRFRTEDEKLFF.

The chain couples TRBV5-1 to TRBJ2-1; D gene uncertain. The germline V gene has CDR1 SGHRS and CDR2 YFSETQ. This CDR3 is built from 16 residues. V was pared by 4 bases and J by 2 bases, with 16 bases between. The CDR3 coding sequence is TGCGCCAGCAGCCGAATGGACGGCCTCCCCTACAATGAGCAGTTCTTC. The encoded protein is CASSRMDGLPYNEQFF. Full variable domain (remainder filled in from reference TRBV5-1 and TRBJ2-1): KAGVTQTPRYLIKTRGQQVTLSCSPISGHRSVSWYQQTPGQGLQFLFEYFSETQRNKGNFPGRFSGRQFSNSRSEMNVSTLELGDSALYLCASSRMDGLPYNEQFFGPGTRLTVL.

The chain links TRBV12-3 or TRBV12-4 to TRBJ2-1; D is unclear. CDR3 length equals 17 residues. V lost 7 bases, J lost 0 bases, and 19 bases lay in between. The CDR3 DNA sequence: TGTGCCAGCAATTCTTTCCCCACTATAAGCTCCTACAATGAGCAGTTCTTC. It is translated as CASNSFPTISSYNEQFF.

This clonotype was recorded many times. The rearrangement joins TRBV24-1 to TRBJ2-3; no clear D gene. Germline CDR1 and CDR2: KGHDR and SFDVKD. V lost 5 bases and J 5 bases, leaving 7 bases between the germline ends. The CDR3 runs 12 residues. In DNA, the CDR3 is TGTGCCACCAGTGGGACGCAAGATACGCAGTATTTT. This encodes CATSGTQDTQYF.

In DNA form, the CDR3 reads TGCAGCGTCACTAGCGGAGGGGAAACAGATACGCAGTATTTT. Translated, it gives CSVTSGGETDTQYF. The rearrangement joins TRBV29-1 to TRBJ2-3; 8 nucleotides line up with TRBD2. CDR1 and CDR2 from the germline V gene are SQVTM and ANQGSEA. CDR3 length equals 14 residues. Trimming at V came to 6 bases and at J to 3 bases, leaving 8 bases not matched to a gene.

The chain combines TRBV18 with TRBJ2-1, with TRBD2 identical over 7 bases. The CDR3 sequence is 16 residues long. Germline V lookup: CDR1 KGHSH, CDR2 LQKENI. The trim removed 6 bases at V and 7 bases at J, leaving 15 bases unmatched. CDR3 amino acids: CASSHSLREWCNEQFF. The CDR3 DNA reads TGTGCCAGCTCTCACTCTTTGCGGGAGTGGTGTAATGAGCAGTTCTTC.

V and J are TRBV18 and TRBJ1-1; 7 bases map to TRBD1. With 3 bases clipped from V and 3 bases from J, the junction kept 1 base outside the gene matches. The germline CDR1 and CDR2 sequences are KGHSH and LQKENI. The CDR3 sequence is 13 residues long. CDR3 in DNA: TGTGCCAGCTCACCCACAGGGGACACTGAAGCTTTCTTT. It is translated as CASSPTGDTEAFF.